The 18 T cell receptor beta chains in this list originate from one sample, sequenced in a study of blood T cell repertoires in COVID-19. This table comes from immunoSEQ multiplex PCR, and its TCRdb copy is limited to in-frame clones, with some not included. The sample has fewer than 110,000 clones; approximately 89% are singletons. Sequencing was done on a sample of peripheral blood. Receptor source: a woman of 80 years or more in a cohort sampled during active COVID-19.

The CDR3 spells CASSTRSHEQFF. The CDR3 DNA sequence: TGTGCCAGCAGCACCCGGAGCCATGAGCAGTTCTTC. J is TRBJ2-1 and V is TRBV21-1; the table's D call, TRBD2, was not checked against the DNA. TRBV21-1 is marked as a pseudogene. The CDR3 is 12 residues long.

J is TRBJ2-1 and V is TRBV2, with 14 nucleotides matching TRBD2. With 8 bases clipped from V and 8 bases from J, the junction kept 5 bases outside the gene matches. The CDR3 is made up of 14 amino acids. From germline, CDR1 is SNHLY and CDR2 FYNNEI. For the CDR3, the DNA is TGTGCCAGCGTCGGACTAGCGGGAGGACATGAGCAGTTCTTC. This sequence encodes CASVGLAGGHEQFF.

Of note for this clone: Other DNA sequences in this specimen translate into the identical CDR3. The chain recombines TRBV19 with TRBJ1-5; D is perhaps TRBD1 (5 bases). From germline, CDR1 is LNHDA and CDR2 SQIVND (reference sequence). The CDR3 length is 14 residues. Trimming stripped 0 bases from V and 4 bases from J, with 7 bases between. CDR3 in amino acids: CASSIDRGNQPQHF. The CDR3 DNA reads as TGTGCCAGTAGTATAGATCGGGGGAATCAGCCCCAGCATTTT.

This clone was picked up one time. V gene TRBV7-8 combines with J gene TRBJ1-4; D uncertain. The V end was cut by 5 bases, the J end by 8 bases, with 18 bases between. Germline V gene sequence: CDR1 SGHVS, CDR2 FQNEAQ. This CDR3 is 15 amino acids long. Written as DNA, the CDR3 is TGTGCCAGCAGCGCCCGCGGTACCTCGGTCGAAAAACTGTTTTTT. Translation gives CASSARGTSVEKLFF. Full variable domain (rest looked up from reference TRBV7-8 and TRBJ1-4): GAGVSQSPRYKVAKRGQDVALRCDPISGHVSLFWYQQALGQGPEFLTYFQNEAQLDKSGLPSDRFFAERPEGSVSTLKIQRTQQEDSAVYLCASSARGTSVEKLFFGSGTQLSVL.

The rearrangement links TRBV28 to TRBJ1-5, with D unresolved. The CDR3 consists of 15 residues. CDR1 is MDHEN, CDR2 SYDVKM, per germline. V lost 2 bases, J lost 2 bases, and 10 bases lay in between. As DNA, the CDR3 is TGTGCCAGCAGTTTAAAAAGGCGGGGCAATCAGCCCCAGCATTTT. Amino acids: CASSLKRRGNQPQHF.

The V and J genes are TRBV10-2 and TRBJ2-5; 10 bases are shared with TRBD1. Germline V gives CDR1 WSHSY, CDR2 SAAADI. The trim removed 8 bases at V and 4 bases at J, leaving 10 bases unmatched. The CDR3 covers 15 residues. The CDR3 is CASSRGTGEVETQYF. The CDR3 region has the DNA TGCGCCAGCTCGAGGGGGACAGGGGAAGTAGAGACCCAGTACTTC.

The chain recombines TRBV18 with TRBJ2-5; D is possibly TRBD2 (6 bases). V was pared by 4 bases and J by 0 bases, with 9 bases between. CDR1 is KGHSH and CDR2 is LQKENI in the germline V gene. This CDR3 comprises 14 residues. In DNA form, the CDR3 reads TGTGCCAGCTCACGTGGACTAAACCAAGAGACCCAGTACTTC. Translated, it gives CASSRGLNQETQYF.

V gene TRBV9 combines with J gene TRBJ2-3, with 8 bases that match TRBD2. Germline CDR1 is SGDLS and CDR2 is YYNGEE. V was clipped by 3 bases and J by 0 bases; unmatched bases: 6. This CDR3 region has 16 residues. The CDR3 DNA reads TGTGCCAGCAGCGCATTAGCGGGATTAAGCACAGATACGCAGTATTTT. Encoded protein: CASSALAGLSTDTQYF.

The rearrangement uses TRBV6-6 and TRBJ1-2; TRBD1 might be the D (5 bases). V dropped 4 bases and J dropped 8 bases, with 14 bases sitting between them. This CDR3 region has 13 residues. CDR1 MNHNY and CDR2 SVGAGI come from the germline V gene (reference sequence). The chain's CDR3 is CASSSPRGEGYTF. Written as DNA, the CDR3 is TGTGCCAGCAGTTCCCCCCGGGGGGAGGGCTACACCTTC.

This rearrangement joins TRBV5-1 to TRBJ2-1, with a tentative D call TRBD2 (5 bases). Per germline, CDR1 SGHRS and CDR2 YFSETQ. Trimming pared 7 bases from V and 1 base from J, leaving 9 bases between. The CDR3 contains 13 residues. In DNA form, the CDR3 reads TGCGCCAGCGGGAGACAATCCTACAATGAGCAGTTCTTC. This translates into CASGRQSYNEQFF.

CDR3 bases: TGTGCCAGCAGCTCAAGACTAGCGCCAGCCAAGGAGCAGTACTTC. This gives the protein CASSSRLAPAKEQYF. The chain joins TRBV7-9 to TRBJ2-7; 8 bases line up with TRBD2. V dropped 4 bases and J dropped 7; count of bases not matched to a gene: 12. Germline-derived CDR1 and CDR2 are SEHNR and FQNEAQ (reference sequence). This CDR3 has 15 amino acids.

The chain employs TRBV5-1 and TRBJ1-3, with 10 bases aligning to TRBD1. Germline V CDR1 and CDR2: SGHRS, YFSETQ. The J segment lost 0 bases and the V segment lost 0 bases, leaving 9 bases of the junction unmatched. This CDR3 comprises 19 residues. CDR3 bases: TGCGCCAGCAGCTTGGATAAGGACAGGGGGGGACTCTCTGGAAACACCATATATTTT. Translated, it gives CASSLDKDRGGLSGNTIYF. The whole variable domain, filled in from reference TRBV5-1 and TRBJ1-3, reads KAGVTQTPRYLIKTRGQQVTLSCSPISGHRSVSWYQQTPGQGLQFLFEYFSETQRNKGNFPGRFSGRQFSNSRSEMNVSTLELGDSALYLCASSLDKDRGGLSGNTIYFGEGSWLTVV.

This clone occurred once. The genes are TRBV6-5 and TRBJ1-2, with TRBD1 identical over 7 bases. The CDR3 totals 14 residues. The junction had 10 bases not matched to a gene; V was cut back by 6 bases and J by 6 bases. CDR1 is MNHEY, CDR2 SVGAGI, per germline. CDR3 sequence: CASRGSTGIHGYTF. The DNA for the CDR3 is TGTGCCAGCAGGGGTTCGACAGGGATCCATGGCTACACCTTC.

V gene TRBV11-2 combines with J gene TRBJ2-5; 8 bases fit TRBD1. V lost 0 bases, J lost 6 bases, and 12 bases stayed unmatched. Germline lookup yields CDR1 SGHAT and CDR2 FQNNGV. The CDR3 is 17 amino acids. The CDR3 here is CASSLDGSSGGWKTQYF. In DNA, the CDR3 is TGTGCCAGCAGCTTAGATGGGAGCTCAGGGGGCTGGAAGACCCAGTACTTC.

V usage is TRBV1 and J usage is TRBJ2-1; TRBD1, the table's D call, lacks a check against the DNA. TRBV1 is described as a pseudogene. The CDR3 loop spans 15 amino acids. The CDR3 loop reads CTSSQDNRDSDEQFF. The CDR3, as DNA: TGCACCAGCAGCCAAGACAACAGGGATTCGGATGAGCAGTTCTTC.

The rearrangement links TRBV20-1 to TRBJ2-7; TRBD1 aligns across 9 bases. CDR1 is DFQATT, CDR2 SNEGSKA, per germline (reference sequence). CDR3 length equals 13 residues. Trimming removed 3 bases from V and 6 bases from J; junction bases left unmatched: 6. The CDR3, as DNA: TGCAGTGCTAGTAGGGGACAGGGCGGCGAGCAGTACTTC. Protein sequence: CSASRGQGGEQYF.

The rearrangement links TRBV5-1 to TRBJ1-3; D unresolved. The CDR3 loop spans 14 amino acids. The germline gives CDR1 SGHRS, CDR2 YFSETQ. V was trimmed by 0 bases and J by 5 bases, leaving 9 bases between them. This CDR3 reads CASSLGQTRNTIYF. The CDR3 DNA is TGCGCCAGCAGCTTGGGGCAGACTAGAAACACCATATATTTT.

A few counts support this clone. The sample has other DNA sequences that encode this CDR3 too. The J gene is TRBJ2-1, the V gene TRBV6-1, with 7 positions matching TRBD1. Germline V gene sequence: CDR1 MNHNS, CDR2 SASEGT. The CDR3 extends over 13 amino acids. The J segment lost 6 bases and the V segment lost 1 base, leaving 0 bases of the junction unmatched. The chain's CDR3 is CASSEDRGNEQFF. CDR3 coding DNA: TGTGCCAGCAGTGAAGACAGGGGCAATGAGCAGTTCTTC.